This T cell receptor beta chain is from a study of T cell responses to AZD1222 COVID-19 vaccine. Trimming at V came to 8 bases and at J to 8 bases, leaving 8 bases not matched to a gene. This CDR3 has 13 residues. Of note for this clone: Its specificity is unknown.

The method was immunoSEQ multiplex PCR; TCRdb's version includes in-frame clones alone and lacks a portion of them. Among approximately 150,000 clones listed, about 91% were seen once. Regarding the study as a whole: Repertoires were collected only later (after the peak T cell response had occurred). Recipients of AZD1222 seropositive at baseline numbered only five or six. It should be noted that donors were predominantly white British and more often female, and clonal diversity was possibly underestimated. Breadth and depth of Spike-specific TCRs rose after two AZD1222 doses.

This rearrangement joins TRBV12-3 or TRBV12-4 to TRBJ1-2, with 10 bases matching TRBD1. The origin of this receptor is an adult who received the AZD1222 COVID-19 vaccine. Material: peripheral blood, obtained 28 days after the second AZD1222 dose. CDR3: CASGADRGRGYTF. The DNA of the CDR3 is TGTGCCAGCGGGGCGGACAGGGGGAGAGGCTACACCTTC.